This TCR beta chain comes out of a study of identical twins. Study-wide results and limits: Cross-sectional statistical analysis, not tracking of the same donors, underpinned the conclusions. In cord blood, abundant beta clonotypes had fewer insertions; memory showed no trend.

TCRdb analysed the 5' RACE reads with MiXCR anew, one entry per CDR3 protein. The table shows nearly 650,000 distinct CDR3 sequences, with 7.1% occurring only once. This clonotype was picked up many times. The antigen remains undetermined. Deletions cut 0 bases from V and 8 bases from J, with 14 bases between. Germline loops: CDR1 SGHRS, CDR2 YFSETQ. The CDR3 contains 15 residues. The sample was also reused in another study, on yellow fever vaccine responses in identical twins.

This chain uses TRBV5-1 with TRBJ1-4; no definite D call. This sequence originates from a woman younger than 35 in good health. The sequenced sample consisted of PBMCs. In DNA, the CDR3 is TGCGCCAGCAGCTTGGAACTTTCTCAAGGGGAAAAACTGTTTTTT. Amino acids: CASSLELSQGEKLFF.